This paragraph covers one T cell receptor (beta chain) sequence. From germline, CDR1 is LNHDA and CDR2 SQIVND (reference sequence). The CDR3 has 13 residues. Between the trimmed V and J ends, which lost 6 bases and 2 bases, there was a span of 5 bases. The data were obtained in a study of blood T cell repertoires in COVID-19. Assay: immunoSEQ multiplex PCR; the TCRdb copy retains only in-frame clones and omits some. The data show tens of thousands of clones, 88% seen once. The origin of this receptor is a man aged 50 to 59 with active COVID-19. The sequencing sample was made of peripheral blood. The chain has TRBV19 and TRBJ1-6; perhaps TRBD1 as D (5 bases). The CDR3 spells CASRDTYNSPLHF. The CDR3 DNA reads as TGTGCCAGTAGGGACACCTATAATTCACCCCTCCACTTT.